This T cell receptor (beta chain) was captured by sequencing in a study of shared clonotypes between healthy human individuals. Per the germline V gene, CDR1 is MNHEY and CDR2 is SVGAGI. This CDR3 comprises 14 residues. Trimming removed 5 bases from V and 0 bases from J, with 8 bases in between. TCRdb keeps only in-frame clones here, not all; method: immunoSEQ multiplex PCR. The table includes around 2,000,000 clones, approximately 94% detected once. Naive CD8 cells lacked CD45RO and underwent positive selection for CCR7, leaving out terminally differentiated effector memory CD45RA+ cells. About this clone: The same CDR3 also results from other DNA sequences found in this sample.

The sequence derives from a young man in good health. Some clones in this sample may be carry-over from other donors' samples. This chain connects TRBV6-5 to TRBJ2-1; either TRBD1 or TRBD2 may supply D (5 bases each). The material sequenced was naive CD8+ T cells from PBMCs. The chain's CDR3 is CASSIGGSYNEQFF. In nucleotides, the CDR3 is TGTGCCAGCAGTATTGGGGGCTCCTACAATGAGCAGTTCTTC.